These 25 T cell receptor beta chains originate from one sample sequenced in a study of T cell responses to AZD1222 COVID-19 vaccine. Profiled with immunoSEQ multiplex PCR; TCRdb holds only in-frame clones, not every one. This sample has around 190,000 clones, with roughly 94% found just once. The sequenced sample was peripheral blood, obtained 28 days after the second AZD1222 dose. Receptors were obtained from an adult who received the AZD1222 COVID-19 vaccine.

The J gene is TRBJ1-6, the V gene TRBV11-3; D possibly corresponds to TRBD1 (6 bases). With 5 bases removed from V and 6 bases from J, the gap between germline ends came to 14 bases. The germline gives CDR1 SGHNT, CDR2 YENEEA. There are 15 residues in the CDR3. CDR3: CASSRGGASNSPLHF. CDR3 bases: TGTGCCAGCAGCCGAGGGGGGGCGTCTAATTCACCCCTCCACTTT.

This clone was seen a handful of times. The rearrangement links TRBV29-1 to TRBJ1-1; D might be TRBD1 (5 bases). The germline CDR1 and CDR2 sequences are SQVTM and ANQGSEA. Deletions cut 0 bases from V and 0 bases from J, with 14 bases between. This CDR3 is built from 16 residues. CDR3 loop: CSVEDLGPELNTEAFF. The CDR3 coding sequence is TGCAGCGTTGAAGATTTGGGGCCGGAACTGAACACTGAAGCTTTCTTT.

This clone was seen a single time. The chain combines TRBV2 with TRBJ1-2, with D possibly TRBD1 on 5 matching bases. Germline CDR1 SNHLY, CDR2 FYNNEI. The CDR3 contains 15 residues. Trimming shortened V by 0 bases and J by 8 bases, and 16 bases separated the two germline ends. The CDR3 here is CASSEALRGLYGYTF. The CDR3 DNA reads TGTGCCAGCAGTGAAGCGCTTCGGGGGTTGTACGGCTACACCTTC.

The V gene is TRBV4-1, the J gene TRBJ2-5; D assignment may be TRBD1 or TRBD2 (5 bases each). This CDR3 spans 15 amino acids. The V end was cut by 4 bases, the J end by 5 bases, with 17 bases between. Per the germline V gene, CDR1 is MGHRA and CDR2 is YSYEKL. This CDR3 is CASSPLPDRGETQYF. DNA of the CDR3: TGCGCCAGCAGCCCCCTCCCTGATCGGGGCGAGACCCAGTACTTC.

This clone has just one count. The chain has TRBV18 and TRBJ1-1; D not resolved. Trimming left V 6 bases short and J 0 bases short, with 11 bases between. This CDR3 is built from 14 residues. The germline CDR1 and CDR2 sequences are KGHSH and LQKENI. As DNA, the CDR3 is TGTGCCAGCTCCACCGGGTGGGTGAACACTGAAGCTTTCTTT. Encoded protein: CASSTGWVNTEAFF.

The V gene is TRBV10-3, the J gene TRBJ1-3; D is unclear. CDR1 and CDR2 (germline): ENHRY, SYGVKD. The CDR3 covers 13 residues. Trimming removed 8 bases from V and 2 bases from J, with 10 bases in between. CDR3: CAISGQTGNTIYF. The DNA of the CDR3 is TGTGCCATCTCCGGGCAGACTGGAAACACCATATATTTT.

The V gene is TRBV12-3 or TRBV12-4, the J gene TRBJ1-2; D is unclear. The CDR3 has 12 amino acids. Deletions cut 3 bases from V and 4 bases from J, with 6 bases between. CDR3 sequence: CASSLSSYGYTF. CDR3 in DNA: TGTGCCAGCAGTTTGAGCAGCTATGGCTACACCTTC.

V gene TRBV19 combines with J gene TRBJ1-6, with a possible D match to TRBD1 (6 bases). Per the germline V gene, CDR1 is LNHDA and CDR2 is SQIVND (reference sequence). The CDR3 is made up of 15 amino acids. With 2 bases removed from V and 6 bases from J, the gap between germline ends came to 11 bases. The CDR3 DNA reads TGTGCCAGTAGTATAAATACAGGGCTTAATTCACCCCTCCACTTT. This encodes CASSINTGLNSPLHF.

The V gene is TRBV7-6, the J gene TRBJ2-7; weak D call: TRBD1 (7 bases). The CDR3 is 13 residues long. In germline, CDR1 is SGHVS, CDR2 FNYEAQ. The V end lost 5 bases, the J end lost 2 bases, and 10 bases lay between the germline ends. This chain's CDR3 is CASSRGTAYEQYF. DNA for the CDR3: TGTGCCAGCAGCCGCGGGACAGCCTACGAGCAGTACTTC.

The rearrangement joins TRBV28 to TRBJ1-5; D unresolved. Trimming stripped 6 bases from V and 6 bases from J, with 18 bases between. In germline, CDR1 is MDHEN, CDR2 SYDVKM. CDR3 length: 15 residues. The CDR3 DNA reads TGTGCCAGCAGCCCCGGAGTCACGCCGGGTCAGCCCCAGCATTTT. Its protein is CASSPGVTPGQPQHF.

The chain is built from TRBV5-5 and TRBJ1-1; possible D gene TRBD1, 5 bases. This CDR3 is built from 14 residues. Trimming took off 0 bases at V and 7 bases at J, with 13 bases between the two ends. Germline lookup yields CDR1 SGHKS and CDR2 YYEKEE (reference sequence). The CDR3 DNA follows: TGTGCCAGCAGCTTGGGCGCTATTCAGGGTGAAGCTTTCTTT. As protein: CASSLGAIQGEAFF.

CDR3 in DNA: TGTGCCAGCAGTTTAGGCGGGCTCACAGATACGCAGTATTTT. It is translated as CASSLGGLTDTQYF. This rearrangement joins TRBV28 to TRBJ2-3; possibly TRBD2 for D (5 bases). Deletions cut 2 bases from V and 2 bases from J, with 8 bases between. In germline, CDR1 is MDHEN, CDR2 SYDVKM. This CDR3 spans 14 amino acids.

This chain joins TRBV6-2 or TRBV6-3 and TRBJ1-1; 9 bases are a match to TRBD1. The junction had 9 bases not matched to a gene; V was cut back by 5 bases and J by 2 bases. Germline V gene lookup returns CDR1 MNHEY and CDR2 SVGEGT. The CDR3 is made up of 16 amino acids. The chain's CDR3 is CASSLTGGRRNTEAFF. The CDR3 DNA reads TGTGCCAGCAGTCTGACAGGGGGTAGGAGAAACACTGAAGCTTTCTTT.

The rearrangement uses TRBV7-9 and TRBJ1-2; TRBD1 matches 7 bases. V shed 3 bases, J shed 1 base, and the junction held 2 bases outside the gene matches. There are 14 residues in the CDR3. The germline CDR1 and CDR2 sequences are SEHNR and FQNEAQ (reference sequence). The CDR3 loop is CASSFQGDNYGYTF. CDR3 DNA: TGTGCCAGCAGCTTTCAGGGGGATAACTATGGCTACACCTTC.

The chain joins TRBV18 to TRBJ1-6; 9 bases align to TRBD1. CDR3 length: 14 amino acids. Germline V gene lookup returns CDR1 KGHSH and CDR2 LQKENI. After removal of 5 bases from V and 6 bases from J, the junction contained 2 bases not matched to a gene. CDR3 residues: CASSRDRANSPLHF. The CDR3 region has the DNA TGTGCCAGCTCAAGGGACAGGGCTAATTCACCCCTCCACTTT.

This sequence joins TRBV20-1 and TRBJ2-3, with 11 bases fitting TRBD2. The CDR3 is made up of 15 amino acids. Germline CDR1 is DFQATT and CDR2 is SNEGSKA (reference sequence). With V trimmed by 3 bases and J by 4 bases, 6 bases remained unmatched. CDR3 residues: CSASGSGGASDTQYF. CDR3 bases: TGCAGTGCTAGTGGTAGCGGGGGGGCGTCAGATACGCAGTATTTT.

J is TRBJ1-2 and V is TRBV20-1; TRBD1 agrees at 8 bases. Unmatched junction bases numbered 10, after V lost 3 bases and J lost 4 bases. The CDR3 spans 15 residues. From germline, CDR1 is DFQATT and CDR2 SNEGSKA (reference sequence). CDR3 sequence (DNA): TGCAGTGCTAGTTCTATCCAGGGGGCTATCTATGGCTACACCTTC. Protein product: CSASSIQGAIYGYTF.

The V call is TRBV19, the J call TRBJ2-2; 7 nucleotides agree with TRBD2. J lost 6 bases, V lost 3 bases, and 7 bases had no gene match. There are 15 residues in the CDR3. Germline assignment: CDR1 LNHDA and CDR2 SQIVND (reference sequence). The CDR3 loop is CASSISGGRAGELFF. CDR3 nucleotide sequence: TGTGCCAGTAGTATCTCGGGGGGACGGGCCGGGGAGCTGTTTTTT.

The chain uses TRBV28 and TRBJ1-1; D possibly corresponds to TRBD1 (6 bases). Germline CDR1 and CDR2: MDHEN and SYDVKM. Trimming cost V 3 bases and J 2 bases, with 7 bases left between them. CDR3 length: 13 residues. CDR3 loop: CASSLGGNTEAFF. The DNA of the CDR3 is TGTGCCAGCAGTTTGGGGGGCAACACTGAAGCTTTCTTT.

The genes are TRBV18 and TRBJ2-5; 10 bases line up with TRBD2. This CDR3 has 15 amino acids. Germline-derived CDR1 and CDR2 are KGHSH and LQKENI. V shed 3 bases, J shed 1 base, and the junction held 2 bases outside the gene matches. The chain's CDR3 is CASSPGLATQETQYF. DNA of the CDR3: TGTGCCAGCTCACCGGGACTAGCGACCCAAGAGACCCAGTACTTC.

The chain combines TRBV12-5 with TRBJ1-2; 7 nucleotides match TRBD1. The CDR3 is made up of 16 amino acids. CDR1 LGHNT and CDR2 FRNRAP come from the germline V gene. Unmatched junction bases numbered 11, after V lost 6 bases and J lost 1 base. The CDR3, as DNA: TGTGCTAGTGGGAAACCCAGTGACAGGGTTAACTATGGCTACACCTTC. Its protein product is CASGKPSDRVNYGYTF.

The rearrangement links TRBV19 to TRBJ1-2; D gene unclear. Germline V gene data show CDR1 as LNHDA and CDR2 as SQIVND (reference sequence). Trimming removed 10 bases from V and 0 bases from J, with 18 bases in between. This CDR3 spans 15 amino acids. CDR3 amino acids: CATTPPGRANYGYTF. Written as DNA, the CDR3 is TGTGCCACAACGCCTCCAGGACGCGCTAACTATGGCTACACCTTC.

The chain carries TRBV2 and TRBJ2-5; D is unresolved. This CDR3 spans 14 amino acids. The germline V and J ends were trimmed by 7 bases and 1 base, with 13 bases remaining between them. The germline V gene has CDR1 SNHLY and CDR2 FYNNEI. The CDR3 reads CASMLGTGQETQYF. CDR3 in DNA: TGTGCCAGCATGTTGGGCACCGGCCAAGAGACCCAGTACTTC. The entire variable domain, with the rest obtained from reference TRBV2 and TRBJ2-5, is as follows: EPEVTQTPSHQVTQMGQEVILRCVPISNHLYFYWYRQILGQKVEFLVSFYNNEISEKSEIFDDQFSVERPDGSNFTLKIRSTKLEDSAMYFCASMLGTGQETQYFGPGTRLLVL.

J is TRBJ2-5 and V is TRBV14; D may be TRBD1 or TRBD2 (5 bases each). The CDR3 is made up of 16 amino acids. Germline-derived CDR1 and CDR2 are SGHDN and FVKESK. V was cut by 4 bases and J by 5 bases, with 20 bases left in between. In DNA form, the CDR3 reads TGTGCCAGCAGCCCAGAGGGGCTAGCAGGACGGGAGACCCAGTACTTC. Its protein product is CASSPEGLAGRETQYF.

The V gene is TRBV7-2, the J gene TRBJ1-1; D gene ambiguous. CDR3 length: 14 amino acids. With 3 bases removed from V and 7 bases from J, the gap between germline ends came to 15 bases. The germline V gene encodes CDR1 SGHTA and CDR2 FQGNSA. CDR3 region: CASSFDGVRREAFF. For the CDR3, the DNA is TGTGCCAGCAGCTTTGATGGGGTTCGGCGTGAAGCTTTCTTT. Filled out from reference TRBV7-2 and TRBJ1-1, the complete variable domain reads GAGVSQSPSNKVTEKGKDVELRCDPISGHTALYWYRQSLGQGLEFLIYFQGNSAPDKSGLPSDRFSAERTGGSVSTLTIQRTQQEDSAVYLCASSFDGVRREAFFGQGTRLTVV.